Listed below are T cell receptor beta chains from one sample, sequenced in a study of response to subunit inactivated influenza vaccine. TCRdb re-derived calls from the RT-PCR reads in MiXCR, one entry per CDR3 protein. The sample has about 620,000 distinct CDR3 sequences, about 10% seen once; the top ten hold roughly 9.6%. The data were also submitted as part of a second study, on T cells expressing NK-cell markers.

The specimen comprised PBMCs from blood, sampled on the day of vaccination. The origin of the receptors is a man aged 45-65 years who received an inactivated influenza vaccine. Each CDR3 is given with its conserved first and last residue. D genes are given only for firm matches. Some rows mark clone size as missing; the rest say once, few, many or name a class of expanded clone.

d_call j_call v_call clone_size cdr3_aa cdr3_nt
NA TRBJ2-7 TRBV28 few CASFRVKYF TGTGCCTCCTTTCGGGTAAAGTACTTC
NA TRBJ1-2 TRBV7-9 few CASSQATKSYGYTF TGTGCCAGCAGCCAAGCGACGAAGAGTTATGGCTACACCTTC
NA TRBJ2-1 TRBV5-1 many CASSLLQGSYNEQFF TGCGCCAGCAGCTTGCTGCAGGGCTCCTACAATGAGCAGTTCTTC
TRBD1 TRBJ2-5 TRBV5-1 few CASSSGDRGEETQYF TGCGCCAGCAGCTCGGGAGACAGGGGTGAAGAGACCCAGTACTTC
NA TRBJ2-1 TRBV12-3/TRBV12-4 many CASSSQDLPGEQFF TGTGCCAGCAGTTCCCAGGACTTGCCGGGTGAGCAGTTCTTC
NA TRBJ2-7 TRBV6-5 few CASSYAQGRSYEQYF TGTGCCAGCAGTTACGCACAGGGTAGGTCCTACGAGCAGTACTTC
NA TRBJ2-7 TRBV28 few CASSLRQVRTYEQYF TGTGCCAGCAGTTTAAGACAGGTCAGAACCTACGAGCAGTACTTC
NA TRBJ2-5 TRBV10-2 NA CASSESNRETQYF TGCGCCAGCAGTGAGTCGAATAGGGAGACCCAGTACTTC
NA TRBJ2-1 TRBV7-8 few CASKSLEGVTSLNEQFF TGTGCCAGCAAATCACTGGAGGGGGTGACTAGCTTAAATGAGCAGTTCTTC
NA TRBJ2-7 TRBV12-3/TRBV12-4 NA CASGRRNTYEQYF TGTGCCAGCGGGCGTAGGAATACCTACGAGCAGTACTTC
TRBD2 TRBJ2-7 TRBV4-3 NA CASSQGGLAGRDKQYF TGCGCCAGCAGCCAAGGGGGACTAGCCGGGAGGGATAAGCAGTACTTC
NA TRBJ2-2 TRBV29-1 few CSVFSGVRAGELFF TGCAGCGTTTTTAGCGGAGTGAGGGCCGGGGAGCTGTTTTTT
NA TRBJ1-2 TRBV5-1 few CASRLGSGFGLNYGYTF TGCGCCAGCAGATTGGGTAGCGGTTTCGGGTTGAACTATGGCTACACCTTC
TRBD2 TRBJ2-7 TRBV20-1 few CSASSSGRNNEQYF TGCAGTGCTAGTTCTAGCGGGAGAAACAACGAGCAGTACTTC
NA TRBJ2-7 TRBV15 few CATSRSSVSYEQYF TGTGCCACCAGCAGATCTAGCGTCTCCTACGAGCAGTACTTC
NA TRBJ2-7 TRBV6-2/TRBV6-3 few CASSYPDEQYF TGTGCCAGCAGTTACCCAGACGAGCAGTACTTC
NA TRBJ1-5 TRBV7-8 few CASSFLSGESNQPQHF TGTGCCAGCAGCTTCCTATCCGGAGAGAGCAATCAGCCCCAGCATTTT
NA TRBJ2-1 TRBV5-1 many CASSSGAEQFF TGCGCCAGCAGCTCCGGAGCCGAGCAGTTCTTC
TRBD2 TRBJ2-2 TRBV5-1 NA CASSLEGGSRDTGELFF TGCGCCAGCAGCTTGGAGGGCGGGAGCCGTGACACCGGGGAGCTGTTTTTT
NA TRBJ1-5 TRBV7-9 many CASSLGALNQPQHF TGTGCCAGCAGCTTAGGGGCACTAAATCAGCCCCAGCATTTT
NA TRBJ2-4 TRBV7-9 few CASSSKDIQYF TGTGCCAGCAGCTCCAAAGACATTCAGTACTTC
NA TRBJ2-5 TRBV15 NA CATRGVRRAQETQYF TGTGCCACCAGGGGAGTCCGAAGAGCCCAAGAGACCCAGTACTTC
TRBD2 TRBJ2-1 TRBV9 NA CASSHSGSGTYNEQFF TGTGCCAGCAGCCATAGCGGGAGTGGGACCTACAATGAGCAGTTCTTC
NA TRBJ2-7 TRBV20-1 NA CSATTSWGGEQYF TGCAGTGCTACCACCTCATGGGGAGGCGAGCAGTACTTC
TRBD1 TRBJ1-2 TRBV5-1 many CASSLAWSDRGGYGYTF TGCGCCAGCAGCTTGGCTTGGTCCGACAGGGGAGGCTATGGCTACACCTTC
TRBD1 TRBJ2-1 TRBV25-1 many CASGQGNEQFF TGTGCCAGCGGACAGGGGAATGAGCAGTTCTTC
TRBD2 TRBJ2-3 TRBV9 NA CASSASGSYADTQYF TGTGCCAGCAGCGCTAGCGGGAGTTACGCAGATACGCAGTATTTT
NA TRBJ2-7 TRBV2 few CASSDNRVTTYEQYF TGTGCCAGCAGTGACAACCGGGTTACAACCTACGAGCAGTACTTC
TRBD1 TRBJ2-5 TRBV20-1 few CSARLRTGGSSETQYF TGCAGTGCTAGACTCCGGACAGGGGGCTCCAGCGAGACCCAGTACTTC
NA TRBJ2-3 TRBV28 NA CASLDPRGRADTQYF TGTGCCAGCCTTGACCCCAGGGGGAGGGCAGATACGCAGTATTTT
TRBD1 TRBJ2-7 TRBV28 NA CASRSLGQGDYEQYF TGTGCCAGCAGATCCCTGGGACAGGGGGACTACGAGCAGTACTTC